This T cell receptor beta chain emerged from a study of cytomegalovirus exposure and HLA in healthy donors. A word on this clone: Its antigen is unidentified.

General study findings and limits: Cytomegalovirus-associated status was assigned to 150 to 200 TCR beta chains.

Sequencing was performed with immunoSEQ multiplex PCR; in TCRdb, only in-frame clones are kept and a portion is missing. This table has 120,000 or so clones, over 75% appearing once. A roughly 120-subject validation cohort, separate from the approximately 720-subject first cohort, supplied the donors. The ends lost 0 bases at V and 6 bases at J; junction bases unmatched: 1. CDR1 WNHNN and CDR2 SYGVQD come from the germline V gene (reference sequence). There are 14 residues in the CDR3. The gene calls are TRBV10-1 and TRBJ2-2; 7 bases line up with TRBD1. This receptor was identified in a young woman in good health and CMV-seronegative. Input material: PBMCs. In DNA form, the CDR3 reads TGCGCCAGCAGTGAGTCTCAGGGGGCCGGGGAGCTGTTTTTT. Amino acid sequence: CASSESQGAGELFF.